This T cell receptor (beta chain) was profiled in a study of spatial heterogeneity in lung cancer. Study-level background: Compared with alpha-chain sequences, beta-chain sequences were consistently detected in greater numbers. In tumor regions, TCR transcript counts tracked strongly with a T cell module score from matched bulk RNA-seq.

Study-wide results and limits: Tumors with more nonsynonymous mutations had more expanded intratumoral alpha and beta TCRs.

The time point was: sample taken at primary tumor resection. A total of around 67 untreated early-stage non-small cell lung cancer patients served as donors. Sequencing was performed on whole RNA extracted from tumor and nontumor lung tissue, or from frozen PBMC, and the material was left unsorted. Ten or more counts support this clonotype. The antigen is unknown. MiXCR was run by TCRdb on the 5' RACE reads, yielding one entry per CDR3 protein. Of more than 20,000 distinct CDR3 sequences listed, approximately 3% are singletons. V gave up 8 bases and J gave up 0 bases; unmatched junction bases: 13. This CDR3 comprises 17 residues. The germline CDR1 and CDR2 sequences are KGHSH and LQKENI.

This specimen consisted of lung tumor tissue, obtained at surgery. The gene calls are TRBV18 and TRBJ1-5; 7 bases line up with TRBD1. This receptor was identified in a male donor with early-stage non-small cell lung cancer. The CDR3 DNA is TGTGCCAGCACCGGCGGGGACAGCCTGAATAGCAATCAGCCCCAGCATTTT. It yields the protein CASTGGDSLNSNQPQHF.